Here is one TCR beta chain with its context. Its antigen is unknown. Oncomine TCR Beta short-read sequencing was applied to DNA from cultured CD4+ T cells. Each CDR3 protein gets one entry after TCRdb re-called the PCR reads with MiXCR. The profile shows some 4,600 distinct CDR3 sequences, approximately 30% of them singletons. The V and J ends lost 5 bases and 3 bases, in that order; junction bases with no gene match: 5. The CDR3 sequence is 16 residues long. Germline V gene data show CDR1 as SGHNT and CDR2 as YENEEA. The data belong to a study of vaccination and CD4 T cells after COVID-19. Study overall: Investigators drew the post-COVID samples a median 101 days after diagnosis, with a range of 35 to 161. Blood was drawn a median around 74 days post second dose, range 14 to 241. Overlapping spike peptides of SARS-CoV-2, HCoV-NL63, HCoV-OC43 and HCoV-229E stimulated the cells.

The treatment was: approximately 11-day PBMC culture with coronavirus spike peptide pools or control peptides (ViraFEST assay). Two million PBMCs were grown per well alongside 9 to 10 IU/ml IL-2 and 7.5 to 10 ug/ml peptide pools. J is TRBJ2-2 and V is TRBV11-3, with 11 positions matching TRBD1. The TCR was taken from a human donor who had recovered from COVID-19. The sequencing sample was made of CD4+ T cells from blood, cultured in vitro. The chain's CDR3 is CASSLRTGGDTGELFF. As DNA, the CDR3 is TGTGCCAGCAGCCTAAGGACAGGGGGCGACACCGGGGAGCTGTTTTTT.